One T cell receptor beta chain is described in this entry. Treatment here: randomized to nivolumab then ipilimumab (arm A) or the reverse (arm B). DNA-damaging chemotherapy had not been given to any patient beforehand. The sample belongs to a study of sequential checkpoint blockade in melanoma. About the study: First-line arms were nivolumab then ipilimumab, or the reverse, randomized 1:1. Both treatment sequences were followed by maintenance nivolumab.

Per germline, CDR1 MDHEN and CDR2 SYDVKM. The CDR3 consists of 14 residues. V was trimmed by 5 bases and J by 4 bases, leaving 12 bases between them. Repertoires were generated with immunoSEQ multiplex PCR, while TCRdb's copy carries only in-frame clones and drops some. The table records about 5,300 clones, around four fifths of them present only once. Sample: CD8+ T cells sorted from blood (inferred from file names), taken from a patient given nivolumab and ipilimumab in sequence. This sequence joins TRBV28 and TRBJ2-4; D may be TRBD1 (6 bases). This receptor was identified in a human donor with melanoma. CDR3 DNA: TGTGCCAGCAGTGAGCTTGGACAGAAAAACATTCAGTACTTC. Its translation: CASSELGQKNIQYF.